This TCR beta chain was identified during a study of blood T cell repertoires in COVID-19. TCRdb's table, derived via immunoSEQ multiplex PCR, lists solely in-frame clones and lacks some. The data show approximately 330,000 clones, about 86% seen once. Per the germline V gene, CDR1 is ENHRY and CDR2 is SYGVKD. Losses at the gene ends were 7 bases for V and 10 bases for J; bases not matched to a gene: 11. The CDR3 covers 13 residues. This TCR was recovered from a woman aged 40 to 55 with acute COVID-19. Input material: PBMCs or T cells enriched from blood (not recorded which). This chain links TRBV10-3 with TRBJ1-2, with 8 bases matching TRBD1. This chain's CDR3 is CAITLDRVGDYTF. In DNA form, the CDR3 reads TGTGCCATCACTCTGGACAGGGTGGGGGACTACACCTTC.